Shown below are 28 T cell receptor beta chains from a single sample sequenced in a study of blood T cell repertoires in COVID-19. TCRdb keeps only in-frame clones here, not all; method: immunoSEQ multiplex PCR. This table holds about 130,000 clones, 84% found once. Sequencing was carried out using peripheral blood. All receptors come from a woman aged 30 to 39 who had recovered from COVID-19.

The chain employs TRBV5-1 and TRBJ2-3; TRBD2 aligns across 7 bases. The trim removed 2 bases at V and 1 base at J, leaving 7 bases unmatched. The V gene's germline CDR1 is SGHRS and CDR2 YFSETQ. The CDR3 is 16 residues long. In DNA form, the CDR3 reads TGCGCCAGCAGCTTTAACGGCGGGAGCGGCACAGATACGCAGTATTTT. The encoded protein is CASSFNGGSGTDTQYF.

V is TRBV3-1 (or the pseudogene TRBV3-2) and J is TRBJ2-1; TRBD2 agrees at 11 bases. V lost 5 bases and J lost 1; bases outside the gene matches: 4. This CDR3 contains 16 residues. Looked up from germline, CDR1 is LGHDT and CDR2 is YNNKEL (reference sequence). The CDR3: CASSVRLAGSYNEQFF. The CDR3 DNA reads as TGTGCCAGCAGCGTCAGACTAGCGGGATCCTACAATGAGCAGTTCTTC.

This clone was observed at least ten times. The chain joins TRBV19 to TRBJ2-2; D possibly corresponds to TRBD1 (5 bases). The CDR3 is 11 amino acids. Germline values: CDR1 LNHDA, CDR2 SQIVND (reference sequence). V was cut by 8 bases and J by 6 bases, with 7 bases left in between. In DNA, the CDR3 is TGTGCCAGTCTACAGGCCGGGGAGCTGTTTTTT. Encoded protein: CASLQAGELFF.

The V and J genes are TRBV14 and TRBJ1-1; 7 positions agree with TRBD1. Germline CDR1 is SGHDN and CDR2 is FVKESK. The CDR3 has 15 amino acids. With V trimmed by 1 base and J by 5 bases, 7 bases remained unmatched. In nucleotides, the CDR3 is TGTGCCAGCAGCCAAGCCGCAGGGGGGCGAACTGAAGCTTTCTTT. This codes for CASSQAAGGRTEAFF.

This chain joins TRBV18 and TRBJ2-6; possibly TRBD1 for D (6 bases). The V end lost 5 bases, the J end lost 2 bases, and 13 bases lay between the germline ends. CDR3 size: 16 residues. Germline CDR1 KGHSH, CDR2 LQKENI. In DNA form, the CDR3 reads TGTGCCAGCTCAGAACAGGGTGTGCCTGGGGCCAACGTCCTGACTTTC. Encoded protein: CASSEQGVPGANVLTF.

V and J are TRBV18 and TRBJ1-5, with TRBD1 as a possible D gene (5 bases). V dropped 1 base and J dropped 4 bases, with 14 bases sitting between them. Germline CDR1 reads KGHSH; CDR2 reads LQKENI. This CDR3 is built from 16 residues. The CDR3 DNA reads TGTGCCAGCTCACCACTCCAGACAGATTATAATCAGCCCCAGCATTTT. Residues: CASSPLQTDYNQPQHF.

The V gene is TRBV27, the J gene TRBJ1-1; 9 positions agree with TRBD1. Germline CDR1 reads MNHEY; CDR2 reads SMNVEV (reference sequence). The CDR3 contains 18 residues. The V segment lost 0 bases and the J segment 1 base; nucleotides outside the gene matches: 9. The CDR3 loop reads CASSLSGQGRRRNTEAFF. CDR3 DNA sequence: TGTGCCAGCAGTTTATCGGGACAGGGAAGGAGACGGAACACTGAAGCTTTCTTT.

This chain connects TRBV23-1 to TRBJ2-7; possible D gene TRBD1, 5 bases. TRBV23-1 carries the ORF label, with uncertain function. V lost 0 bases and J 4 bases, leaving 19 bases between the germline ends. The CDR3 is 17 residues long. CDR3 nucleotide sequence: TGCGCCAGCAGTCAATCGGGCTTCGGCAGGGTTCTGTACGAGCAGTACTTC. This codes for CASSQSGFGRVLYEQYF.

In its sample, this clone was seen a few times. This chain uses TRBV5-1 with TRBJ1-1, with 8 bases aligning to TRBD1. Germline CDR1 reads SGHRS; CDR2 reads YFSETQ. The CDR3 extends over 14 amino acids. V was pared by 3 bases and J by 6 bases, with 7 bases of the junction left unmatched. CDR3 nucleotide sequence: TGCGCCAGCAGCTCAGGACAGGGTTCCGCTGAAGCTTTCTTT. Translated, it gives CASSSGQGSAEAFF.

The J gene is TRBJ1-2, the V gene TRBV27; no clear D gene. V gave up 4 bases and J gave up 8 bases, with 17 bases separating them. Germline CDR1 reads MNHEY; CDR2 reads SMNVEV (reference sequence). The CDR3 length is 14 residues. Here the CDR3 DNA reads TGTGCCAGCAGTTCCAGCTCCGGACCGGGGGGCTACACCTTC. It encodes CASSSSSGPGGYTF.

The rearrangement joins TRBV13 to TRBJ2-3, with a tentative D call TRBD2 (5 bases). V gave up 4 bases and J gave up 0 bases, with 8 bases separating them. CDR3 length: 14 amino acids. The V gene's germline CDR1 is PRHDT and CDR2 FYEKMQ (reference sequence). CDR3 region: CASSYGVSTDTQYF. CDR3 bases: TGTGCCAGCAGCTACGGGGTGAGCACAGATACGCAGTATTTT.

V and J are TRBV19 and TRBJ2-4, with 13 bases matching TRBD2. Germline V lookup: CDR1 LNHDA, CDR2 SQIVND (reference sequence). CDR3 length equals 13 residues. Trimming at V came to 6 bases and at J to 8 bases, leaving 1 base not matched to a gene. CDR3: CASSTSGRDIQYF. As DNA, the CDR3 is TGTGCCAGTAGCACTAGCGGGAGGGACATTCAGTACTTC.

V usage is TRBV6-5 and J usage is TRBJ1-4; TRBD1 agrees at 7 bases. The germline V gene encodes CDR1 MNHEY and CDR2 SVGAGI. The trim removed 6 bases at V and 6 bases at J, leaving 7 bases unmatched. This CDR3 comprises 14 residues. The CDR3 here is CASSRKTGHEKLFF. As DNA, the CDR3 is TGTGCCAGCAGCCGAAAGACAGGGCATGAAAAACTGTTTTTT.

V and J are TRBV29-1 and TRBJ2-7; TRBD1 aligns across 7 bases. Trimming at V came to 5 bases and at J to 3 bases, leaving 10 bases not matched to a gene. Germline loops: CDR1 SQVTM, CDR2 ANQGSEA. This CDR3 is 14 amino acids long. CDR3 in amino acids: CSVKLPGTDYEQYF. DNA for the CDR3: TGCAGCGTTAAATTACCCGGGACAGACTACGAGCAGTACTTC.

This clone was found once. The CDR3 DNA reads as TGTGCCAGTAGTACAGGGCCCGGTGGAAACACCATATATTTT. Its translation: CASSTGPGGNTIYF. The V call is TRBV19, the J call TRBJ1-3; perhaps TRBD1 as D (5 bases). The length of the CDR3 is 14 residues. Trimming pared 4 bases from V and 3 bases from J, leaving 10 bases between. CDR1 and CDR2 from the germline V gene are LNHDA and SQIVND (reference sequence).

The V and J genes are TRBV3-1 (or the pseudogene TRBV3-2) and TRBJ2-7; 8 bases match TRBD2. Germline V lookup: CDR1 LGHDT, CDR2 YNNKEL (reference sequence). V lost 5 bases to trimming and J lost 6 bases; unmatched junction nucleotides: 15. The CDR3 consists of 16 residues. This CDR3 is CASSTHGGAEVSEQYF. The CDR3 nucleotides read TGTGCCAGCAGCACCCACGGGGGGGCGGAGGTTTCCGAGCAGTACTTC.

The chain couples TRBV18 to TRBJ1-6, with 7 bases fitting TRBD1. Germline CDR1 KGHSH, CDR2 LQKENI. The CDR3 sequence is 16 residues long. After removal of 3 bases from V and 8 bases from J, the junction contained 10 bases not matched to a gene. This CDR3 reads CASSPYTGQRYSPLHF. The CDR3 DNA follows: TGTGCCAGCTCACCTTATACGGGACAGAGATATTCACCCCTCCACTTT.

The rearrangement links TRBV6-1 to TRBJ2-2; a possible D gene is TRBD1 (8 bases). Per the germline V gene, CDR1 is MNHNS and CDR2 is SASEGT. The CDR3 runs to 18 residues. Trimming stripped 2 bases from V and 3 bases from J, with 19 bases between. The CDR3 nucleotides read TGTGCCAGCAGTGAAAGGACAGGGTGGGAGGGCTACACCGGGGAGCTGTTTTTT. It specifies CASSERTGWEGYTGELFF.

This clone was seen once. This chain links TRBV11-2 with TRBJ1-2, with D perhaps matching TRBD1 (6 bases). Trimming pared 1 base from V and 0 bases from J, leaving 18 bases between. The CDR3 is made up of 18 amino acids. Per the germline V gene, CDR1 is SGHAT and CDR2 is FQNNGV. CDR3 sequence (DNA): TGTGCCAGCAGCTTAGCGCTTGCCAGGGGACCTACTAACTATGGCTACACCTTC. Translating gives CASSLALARGPTNYGYTF.

V gene TRBV18 combines with J gene TRBJ1-2; D gene uncertain. The CDR3 has 16 amino acids. Trimming shortened V by 2 bases and J by 2 bases, and 15 bases separated the two germline ends. The germline gives CDR1 KGHSH, CDR2 LQKENI. The CDR3 reads CASSPDLMRANYGYTF. The DNA for the CDR3 is TGTGCCAGCTCACCAGATTTAATGAGGGCAAACTATGGCTACACCTTC.

The chain carries TRBV4-2 and TRBJ1-2; D gene uncertain. The CDR3 is 13 residues long. V was shortened by 1 base and J by 2 bases, with 5 bases between the two germline ends. CDR1 and CDR2 (germline): LGHNA, YNFKEQ. CDR3 residues: CASSQVTNYGYTF. CDR3 coding DNA: TGTGCCAGCAGCCAAGTCACAAACTATGGCTACACCTTC.

The chain is built from TRBV5-1 and TRBJ2-7; 8 bases match TRBD2. This CDR3 contains 15 residues. Looked up from germline, CDR1 is SGHRS and CDR2 is YFSETQ. The J segment lost 6 bases and the V segment lost 4 bases, leaving 12 bases of the junction unmatched. The CDR3: CASSADVGTRVEQYF. The DNA of the CDR3 is TGCGCCAGCAGCGCCGATGTCGGGACTAGAGTCGAGCAGTACTTC.

V gene TRBV6-6 combines with J gene TRBJ2-3; the match to TRBD1 covers 9 bases. The CDR3 runs 15 residues. With 2 bases clipped from V and 6 bases from J, the junction kept 6 bases outside the gene matches. Germline CDR1 is MNHNY and CDR2 is SVGAGI (reference sequence). CDR3 bases: TGTGCCAGCAGTTACCTTGACAGGGGGACCGATACGCAGTATTTT. It yields the protein CASSYLDRGTDTQYF.

This chain uses TRBV7-9 with TRBJ2-7; 10 nucleotides line up with TRBD2. The CDR3 extends over 13 amino acids. In germline, CDR1 is SEHNR, CDR2 FQNEAQ (reference sequence). Trimming took 1 base from V and 6 from J; bases not matched to a gene: 0. CDR3 in DNA: TGTGCCAGCAGCTTAGGACTAGCGGGCGAGCAGTACTTC. Protein: CASSLGLAGEQYF.

J is TRBJ1-1 and V is TRBV6-5, with 7 bases matching TRBD1. This CDR3 comprises 15 residues. With 5 bases clipped from V and 1 base from J, the junction kept 7 bases outside the gene matches. The germline CDR1 and CDR2 sequences are MNHEY and SVGAGI. The CDR3 region has the DNA TGTGCCAGCAGTAACCACAGGGGCCGGAACACTGAAGCTTTCTTT. This translates into CASSNHRGRNTEAFF.

The CDR3: CASSLFAGYLADTQYF. The DNA of the CDR3 is TGCGCCAGCAGCTTGTTCGCAGGGTATTTGGCAGATACGCAGTATTTT. The chain links TRBV5-1 to TRBJ2-3, with D possibly being TRBD1 (5 bases). In germline, CDR1 is SGHRS, CDR2 YFSETQ. This CDR3 is built from 16 residues. V gave up 1 base and J gave up 4 bases, with 16 bases separating them. The full variable domain, with the rest looked up from reference TRBV5-1 and TRBJ2-3, is KAGVTQTPRYLIKTRGQQVTLSCSPISGHRSVSWYQQTPGQGLQFLFEYFSETQRNKGNFPGRFSGRQFSNSRSEMNVSTLELGDSALYLCASSLFAGYLADTQYFGPGTRLTVL.

This clone is medium-sized (0.01 to 0.1%) in the sample. J is TRBJ2-2 and V is TRBV3-1 (or the pseudogene TRBV3-2); 8 bases line up with TRBD2. Germline lookup yields CDR1 LGHDT and CDR2 YNNKEL (reference sequence). The CDR3 spans 16 residues. V lost 6 bases and J lost 5; bases outside the gene matches: 11. CDR3 nucleotide sequence: TGTGCCAGCAGACAGGGAGTGACTAGCGTGACCGGGGAGCTGTTTTTT. It encodes CASRQGVTSVTGELFF.

The rearrangement joins TRBV6-1 to TRBJ2-3; D unresolved. The germline V gene has CDR1 MNHNS and CDR2 SASEGT. CDR3 length: 14 amino acids. With 1 base removed from V and 3 bases from J, the gap between germline ends came to 8 bases. This CDR3 reads CASSEESRTDTQYF. CDR3 nucleotides: TGTGCCAGCAGTGAAGAGTCTAGAACAGATACGCAGTATTTT.